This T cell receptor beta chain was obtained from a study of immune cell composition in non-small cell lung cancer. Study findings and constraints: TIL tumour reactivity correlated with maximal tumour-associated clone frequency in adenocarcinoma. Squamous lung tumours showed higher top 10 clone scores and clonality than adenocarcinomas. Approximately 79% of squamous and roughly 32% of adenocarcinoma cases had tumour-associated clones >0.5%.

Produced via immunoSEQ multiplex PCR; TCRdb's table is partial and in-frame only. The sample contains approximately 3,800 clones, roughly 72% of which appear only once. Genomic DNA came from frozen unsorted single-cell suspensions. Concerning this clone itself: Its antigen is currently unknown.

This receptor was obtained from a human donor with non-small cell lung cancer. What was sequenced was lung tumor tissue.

CDR3 coding DNA: TGTGCCAGCAGCTTAGGGTCAGGGAGCACAGATACGCAGTATTTT. Protein: CASSLGSGSTDTQYF. This chain connects TRBV7-3 to TRBJ2-3, with D perhaps TRBD1 (5 bases). V shed 2 bases and J shed 0 bases, with 9 bases lying between them. Per the germline V gene, CDR1 is SGHTA and CDR2 is FQGTGA. This CDR3 has 15 residues.